This T cell receptor beta chain derives from a study of T cell repertoires in cytomegalovirus infection. The V end lost 5 bases, the J end lost 2 bases, and 22 bases lay between the germline ends. This CDR3 is built from 17 residues. Germline values: CDR1 MDHEN, CDR2 SYDVKM. TCRdb redid the calling of the reads with MiXCR, one entry per CDR3 protein. The sample holds 630,000 or so distinct CDR3 sequences, 20% to 25% seen once. Study conclusions and caveats: Carriers of CMV and the relevant HLA type were discriminated by public TCR beta frequency.

About this clonotype itself: Its antigen is still unknown.

The source of this sequence is a human donor in good health (CMV status not recorded). Some clones in this sample may be carry-over from other donors' samples. Sequencing input: CD8+ T cells from PBMCs. This chain joins TRBV28 and TRBJ2-7, with D perhaps given as TRBD1 or TRBD2 (6 bases each). CDR3 protein: CASSPTYGGMGTYEQYV. The CDR3 coding sequence is TGTGCCAGCAGTCCAACCTACGGGGGCATGGGCACCTACGAGCAGTACGTC.